The present T cell receptor (beta chain) was sequenced within a study of blood T cell repertoires in COVID-19 (TCRdb year 2020). With respect to the entire study: Collaborator samples came from the United States, Italy and Spain and covered acute and convalescent phases of COVID-19. The prospective study material was composed of cDNA or gDNA derived from T cells, B-cell-depleted T cells, or PBMCs. Subjects who had been exposed to COVID-19, were actively infected with it, or had recovered from it provided the deeply sampled blood TCRbeta repertoires that made up the dataset. The repertoires were released in a freely available public database meant as a resource for research on the immune response to SARS-CoV-2. The samples were drawn from two sources: the first 160 participants of the ongoing ImmuneRACE study, and 950 to 1,500 subjects contributed by 6 global collaborators. Nearly every sample came with metadata listing a de-identified subject ID, COVID-19 status, age in years and sex. Where available, HLA class I and class II types were obtained from metadata supplied by the sample provider rather than from assay-based typing.

The immunoSEQ Assay, a bias-controlled multiplex PCR, was used to amplify TCRbeta CDR3 regions from genomic DNA. Regarding the original processing steps: The number of nucleated cells in each sample was estimated from the amplification of reference gene primers within the assay. To quantify the absolute abundance of each unique TCRbeta CDR3 rearrangement, sequence reads were collapsed and filtered. For each sample, productive Simpson clonality was calculated by taking the square root of Simpson's diversity index across productive rearrangements. TCRdb took this table from immuneACCESS and kept in-frame rearrangements with V and J called. Such tables lack part of the clones; where checked against another copy, unresolved V genes explain under half of the gap, and the rest is unexplained. V, J and clone size derive from that table, while D and trimming were established from the DNA sequence. The sample table contains about 260,000 clones; only one count was recorded for 86% of them. The top ten hold approximately 2% of the sample.

On the study overall, not on this receptor specifically: The quantity of clinical and demographic metadata differed by source and by participant and was supplied without curation.

The V end gives up 3 bases and the J end 1 base, leaving 12 bases in the junction not matched to a gene. The CDR3, from cysteine to phenylalanine, totals 18 residues. Only the CDR3 part of the read is kept: 54 bases, read in frame from the first base. CDR1 and CDR2 are read off the germline V gene (reference sequence) as SGHNT and YYREEE. Points on this clone: It lacks a known antigen. It has no much larger one-base neighbor in the sample; base qualities were not kept.

Collaborating institutions collected whole blood in K2EDTA tubes following their own protocols. For TCRbeta analysis, collaborator samples were shipped as frozen whole blood, as isolated PBMCs, or as DNA extracted from either sample type. This TCR derives from a man aged 25-40 years with active or convalescent COVID-19. Input material: peripheral blood. The rearranged chain carries TRBV5-4 and TRBJ1-3, and TRBD1 aligns with 8 junction nucleotides. The nucleotide sequence is given as TGTGCCAGCAGCTCGCCAGGGGGACAGGTTTTATCTGGAAACACCATATATTTT. It codes for CASSSPGGQVLSGNTIYF.